This T cell receptor (beta chain) was documented in a study of Ad26.COV2.S vaccination and SARS-CoV-2 variants. The wider study: In the COV1001 trial, the donor was in the Ad26.COV2.S arm.

Some clones are missing from TCRdb's copy, which holds only in-frame ones; the method was immunoSEQ multiplex PCR. This repertoire shows about 350,000 clones, 86% found once; its top ten account for about 10%. In the case of this clone: Its antigen is still unknown.

General study findings and limits: Reportedly, spike-specific CD8+ and CD4+ T cell responses achieved substantial breadth once vaccination had taken place. Similar non-spike TCR breadth was seen in vaccine and placebo recipients.

Treatment reported: 15 to 20 received Ad26.COV2.S at low or high dose, single or two shots; several received placebo; per-sample allocation not given. Day 63 following the first vaccine or placebo injection was when the samples were taken. Germline assignment: CDR1 SGHVS and CDR2 FNYEAQ. The CDR3 extends over 13 amino acids. V gave up 3 bases and J gave up 4 bases, with 8 bases separating them. Sequenced here: peripheral blood, sampled in a trial of Ad26.COV2.S vaccine versus placebo. The TCR originated in a person between 18 and 65 years old who received the Ad26.COV2.S COVID-19 vaccine or a placebo. The chain combines TRBV7-6 with TRBJ2-3; D might be TRBD2 (6 bases). In DNA, the CDR3 is TGTGCCAGCAGCTTGGACTATTCAGATACGCAGTATTTT. Its protein product is CASSLDYSDTQYF.